These T cell receptor beta chains were read from a single sample in a study of beta chain features in type 1 diabetes. The data were produced by immunoSEQ multiplex PCR, yet TCRdb's version contains in-frame clones alone and is incomplete. The data hold some 400,000 clones, with over 13% observed a single time. The sample consisted of naive CD4+ T cells from blood. The receptors derive from a woman under 30 in good health. Each CDR3 is given with its conserved first and last residue. The D gene is left open where the match is weak. A row's size may be missing; if present it is once, few, many or a size class.

V gene	D gene	clone size	J gene	CDR3 DNA	CDR3 protein
TRBV30	TRBD1	.	TRBJ2-7	TGTGCCTGGAGTCGGCAGGGGGTGGGGGAGCAGTACTTC	CAWSRQGVGEQYF
TRBV28	.	.	TRBJ1-1	TGTGCCAGCAGTCCCGCTGGGAGGAACACTGAAGCTTTCTTT	CASSPAGRNTEAFF
TRBV25-1	.	.	TRBJ1-4	TGTGCCAGCAGTGAATCGGGAAGGTTAACTAATGAAAAACTGTTTTTT	CASSESGRLTNEKLFF
TRBV14	TRBD2	.	TRBJ2-1	TGTGCCAGCAGCCTGCTGCCTGGACTAGCGGGAACGGATGAGCAGTTCTTC	CASSLLPGLAGTDEQFF
TRBV21-1	.	.	TRBJ1-2	TGTGCCAGCAGCAAAGTTGGACAGGGTTTTGCTGGCTACACCTTC	CASSKVGQGFAGYTF
TRBV15	.	.	TRBJ1-1	TGTGCCACCAGCAGAGACCCTCCACAGGGGAACACTGAAGCTTTCTTT	CATSRDPPQGNTEAFF
TRBV7-2	.	few	TRBJ1-5	TGTGCCAGCAGCTTCATATTCAGGGAAGATCAGCCCCAGCATTTT	CASSFIFREDQPQHF
TRBV7-2	.	few	TRBJ2-7	TGTGCCAGCAGCCGTCAAGCGGGCGAGCAGTACTTC	CASSRQAGEQYF
TRBV7-2	TRBD2	few	TRBJ2-1	TGTGCCAGCAGCCCAGGCGGGGGAGGTACCAATGAGCAGTTCTTC	CASSPGGGGTNEQFF
TRBV28	TRBD1	few	TRBJ2-5	TGTGCCAGCAGCCCAGGACAGGGTCAGACCCAGTACTTC	CASSPGQGQTQYF
TRBV10-3	.	.	TRBJ2-7	TGTGCCATCAGTTCTAGGGGGAAAGGGGGCTCCTACGAGCAGTACTTC	CAISSRGKGGSYEQYF
TRBV28	TRBD2	.	TRBJ2-1	TGTGCCAGCAGTTCGGGGGGGGCAGGGACTCCCTACAATGAGCAGTTCTTC	CASSSGGAGTPYNEQFF
TRBV9	TRBD1	.	TRBJ2-5	TGTGCCAGCAGCGAACAAACGGGACAGGGACGAGAGACCCAGTACTTC	CASSEQTGQGRETQYF
TRBV6-1	.	few	TRBJ2-5	TGTGCCAGCAGTGGGACAACTCAAGAGACCCAGTACTTC	CASSGTTQETQYF
TRBV9	.	few	TRBJ1-2	TGTGCCAGCAGCCCCAGACAGTCCTATGGCTACACCTTC	CASSPRQSYGYTF
TRBV20-1	.	.	TRBJ2-1	TGCAGTGCTAGCGTTTACAATGAGCAGTTCTTC	CSASVYNEQFF
TRBV7-2	.	.	TRBJ2-5	TGTGCCAGCAGCCCCGAGGTGGGGACCCAGTACTTC	CASSPEVGTQYF
TRBV5-1	TRBD1	.	TRBJ1-2	TGCGCCAGCAGCATTGGACAGGGCTGGAGGGATGGCTACACCTTC	CASSIGQGWRDGYTF
TRBV30	TRBD2	few	TRBJ2-4	TGTGCCTGGTCTGAGGGACTAGCGGGAGGCTTTTCCTTTCGGATTCAGTACTTC	CAWSEGLAGGFSFRIQYF
TRBV29-1	TRBD2	.	TRBJ2-1	TGCAGCGTTGTCCCCCCCAGCGGGAGTCTCAATGAGCAGTTCTTC	CSVVPPSGSLNEQFF
TRBV28	.	.	TRBJ2-6	TGTGCCCACCAGTCTGGGGCCAACGTCCTGACTTTC	CAHQSGANVLTF
TRBV9	TRBD2	few	TRBJ2-7	TGTGCCAGCAGCCGGGACTACTCCCTCCAGCAGTACTTC	CASSRDYSLQQYF
TRBV29-1	TRBD1	few	TRBJ1-2	TGCAGCGTCCATCTCCTTGGACAGGGTTATGGCTACACCTTC	CSVHLLGQGYGYTF
TRBV7-2	.	.	TRBJ2-5	TGTGCCAGCCTTTTCGGCGGAGGCGGGGAGACCCAGTACTTC	CASLFGGGGETQYF
TRBV18	.	few	TRBJ2-7	TGTGCCAGCTCACCCAGGGGCTACGAGCAGTACTTC	CASSPRGYEQYF
TRBV25-1	.	.	TRBJ2-5	TGTGCCAGCAGTGAAGGCCAGCGGGCGATACAAGAGACCCAGTACTTC	CASSEGQRAIQETQYF
TRBV30	TRBD2	.	TRBJ2-1	TGTGCCTGGACCCGGGACTACCTAAACAATGAGCAGTTCTTC	CAWTRDYLNNEQFF
TRBV7-9	TRBD1	.	TRBJ1-1	TGTGCCAGCAGCTTCCCCAAAGGGGACAGAAACACTGAAGCTTTCTTT	CASSFPKGDRNTEAFF
TRBV4-1	TRBD2	few	TRBJ2-7	TGCGCCAGCAGCCAAGATCTGGAAGCGGGAGGGCCGATCTACGAGCAGTACTTC	CASSQDLEAGGPIYEQYF
TRBV7-2	.	few	TRBJ2-5	TGTGCCAGCAGCTTAGTACGTCCCCAGGAGACCCAGTACTTC	CASSLVRPQETQYF
TRBV9	.	few	TRBJ1-1	TGTGCCAGTTCCCCATTCAGGGGGAACACTGAAGCTTTCTTT	CASSPFRGNTEAFF
TRBV28	.	.	TRBJ2-1	TGTGCCAGCACCCCGCCCCCGGGGATCCATGAGCAGTTCTTC	CASTPPPGIHEQFF
TRBV10-3	TRBD1	few	TRBJ2-7	TGTGCCATCGGACAGGGGCTACCCTACGAGCAGTACTTC	CAIGQGLPYEQYF
TRBV29-1	TRBD2	few	TRBJ2-1	TGCAGCGTTGAGGCGGTAGCGGGAGGACGCAATGAGCAGTTCTTC	CSVEAVAGGRNEQFF
TRBV14	TRBD2	.	TRBJ2-2	TGTGCCAGCAGGGGACTAGCGGGATCCGGGGAGCTGTTTTTT	CASRGLAGSGELFF
TRBV28	TRBD1	.	TRBJ2-1	TGTGCCAGCTGGGACAGGGTCAATGAGCAGTTCTTC	CASWDRVNEQFF
TRBV4-2	TRBD2	.	TRBJ2-1	TGTGCCAGCAGCCAACTCTCTAGCGGGAGGGTCGATGAGCAGTTCTTC	CASSQLSSGRVDEQFF
TRBV7-8	TRBD2	.	TRBJ2-2	TGTGCCAGCAGCTCCCGTCCTTGGACTAGCGAGGACACCGGGGAGCTGTTTTTT	CASSSRPWTSEDTGELFF
TRBV7-9	TRBD1	.	TRBJ2-7	TGTGCCACCAGTACAACGACAGGGAGACCCTACGAGCAGTACTTC	CATSTTTGRPYEQYF
TRBV4-2	TRBD1	.	TRBJ1-2	TGTGCCAGCAGCCCCCGGGGGACAGGGGGCGTGGGTGGCTACACCTTC	CASSPRGTGGVGGYTF
TRBV7-2	TRBD1	.	TRBJ1-2	TGTGCCGGACAGGGCACCTATGGCTACACCTTC	CAGQGTYGYTF
TRBV30	TRBD1	few	TRBJ1-5	TGTGCCTGGAAGGGACAGGCTAGCAATCAGCCCCAGCATTTT	CAWKGQASNQPQHF
TRBV7-2	TRBD2	.	TRBJ2-5	TGTGCCAGCAGCTTAGCCGGGACTAGCGGTAAAGAGACCCAGTACTTC	CASSLAGTSGKETQYF
TRBV6-5	.	.	TRBJ2-7	TGTGCCAGCAGTTACTCGGCAGGGGCGAGCGAGCAGTACTTC	CASSYSAGASEQYF
TRBV30	.	few	TRBJ1-5	TGTGCCTGGAGTAAGGATCAACAACGGGCCCAGCATTTT	CAWSKDQQRAQHF
TRBV18	TRBD1	few	TRBJ2-1	TGTGCCAGCTCACCACCGGCGGGACAGGGCCCCGATGAGCAGTTCTTC	CASSPPAGQGPDEQFF